This T cell receptor beta chain stems from a study of T cells in Graves' hyperthyroidism and ophthalmopathy. Study results and limitations: In blood, most of the thyroid clonotypes expanded above 0.001 were also present. Ophthalmopathy could be told apart from stable hyperthyroidism with a 13 V-J model.

This clonotype was observed many times. Its antigen is unidentified. Authors of the study amplified TCR beta CDR3 regions from RNA transcripts. The primer set for the first-round RT-PCR of the TCR CDR3 was HTBI. TCRdb processed the multiplex PCR reads anew with MiXCR; each CDR3 protein has one entry. Of 400,000 to 600,000 distinct CDR3 sequences listed, around 20% were seen once; the top ten hold about 30%. CDR1 and CDR2 from the germline V gene are SGHAT and FQNNGV. This CDR3 region has 13 residues. The V end lost 3 bases, the J end lost 5 bases, and 10 bases lay between the germline ends. Investigators excluded patients with uncontrolled infection, other autoimmune disease, pregnancy or lactation. It was 8.5 to 10 ml of fresh peripheral blood that supplied the PBMCs.

The gene calls are TRBV11-2 and TRBJ2-5, with D perhaps TRBD1 (6 bases). This TCR was recovered from a man aged 18 to 29 with Graves' hyperthyroidism. The specimen was blood. This chain's CDR3 is CASSFNTGETQYF. CDR3 nucleotides: TGTGCCAGCAGCTTCAACACAGGGGAGACCCAGTACTTC.